These 4 T cell receptor beta chains came from one sample sequenced in a study of T cells expressing NK-cell markers. Reprocessing the 5' RACE reads, TCRdb reports a single entry for every CDR3 protein and omits DNA. The table for this sample gives approximately 460,000 distinct CDR3 sequences. The sequencing input was blood T cells: a sorted CD56 or NKG2C T cell subset, CD4+ or CD8+ T cells, or bulk PBMC T cells (not recorded which). The receptors here all came from a woman between 18 and 75 years old in good health.

This chain uses TRBV19 with TRBJ2-3; TCRdb's D gene call, TRBD2, goes unchecked for lack of DNA. This CDR3 spans 19 amino acids. The germline gives CDR1 LNHDA, CDR2 SQIVND (reference sequence). CDR3 sequence reads: CASSIDFPLAGGPIDTQYF.

The chain employs TRBV28 and TRBJ2-3; with no DNA, the TCRdb D assignment of TRBD2 cannot be verified. Germline V CDR1 and CDR2: MDHEN, SYDVKM. There are 15 residues in the CDR3. The CDR3 spells CASSAPSGSTDTQYF. The variable domain in full, completed from reference TRBV28 and TRBJ2-3, reads DVKVTQSSRYLVKRTGEKVFLECVQDMDHENMFWYRQDPGLGLRLIYFSYDVKMKEKGDIPEGYSVSREKKERFSLILESASTNQTSMYLCASSAPSGSTDTQYFGPGTRLTVL.

V usage is TRBV11-1 and J usage is TRBJ2-2; checking the TCRdb D call of TRBD2 is not possible without DNA. Germline CDR1 SGHAT, CDR2 FQDESV (reference sequence). This CDR3 is 18 amino acids long. CDR3: CASSLTLAGGPNTGELFF.

The rearrangement links TRBV12-3 or TRBV12-4 to TRBJ1-1; lacking DNA, the TRBD1 call made by TCRdb goes unchecked. The CDR3 length is 14 residues. CDR3 protein: CASGTRGPNTEAFF.